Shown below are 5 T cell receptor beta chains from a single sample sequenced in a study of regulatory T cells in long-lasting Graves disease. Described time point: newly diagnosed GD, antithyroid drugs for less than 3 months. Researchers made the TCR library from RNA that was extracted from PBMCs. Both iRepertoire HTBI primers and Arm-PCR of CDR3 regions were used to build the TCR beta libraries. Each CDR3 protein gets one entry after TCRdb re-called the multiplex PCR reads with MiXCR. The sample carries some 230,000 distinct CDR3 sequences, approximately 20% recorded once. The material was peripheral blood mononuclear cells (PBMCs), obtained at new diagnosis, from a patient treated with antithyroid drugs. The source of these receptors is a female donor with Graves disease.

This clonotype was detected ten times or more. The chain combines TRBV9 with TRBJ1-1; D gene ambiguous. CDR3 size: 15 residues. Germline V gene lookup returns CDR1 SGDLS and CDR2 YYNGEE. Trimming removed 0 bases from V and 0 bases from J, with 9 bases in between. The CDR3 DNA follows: TGTGCCAGCAGCGTAGGAAGCGGAGTGAACACTGAAGCTTTCTTT. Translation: CASSVGSGVNTEAFF.

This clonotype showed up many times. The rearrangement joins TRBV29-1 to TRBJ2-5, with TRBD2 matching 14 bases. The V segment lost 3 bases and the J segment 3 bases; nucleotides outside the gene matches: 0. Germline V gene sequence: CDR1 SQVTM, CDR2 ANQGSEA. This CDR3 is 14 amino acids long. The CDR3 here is CSVEGLAGEETQYF. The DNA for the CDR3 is TGCAGCGTTGAGGGACTAGCGGGAGAAGAGACCCAGTACTTC.

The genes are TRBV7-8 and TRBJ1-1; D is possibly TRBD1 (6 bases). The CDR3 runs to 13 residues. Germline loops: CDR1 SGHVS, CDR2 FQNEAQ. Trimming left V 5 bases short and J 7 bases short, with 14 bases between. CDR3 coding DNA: TGTGCCAGCAGCCCCGGCGGGGGCAATGAAGCTTTCTTT. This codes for CASSPGGGNEAFF.

This CDR3 is CASSTPSRGNQPQHF. CDR3 DNA sequence: TGTGCCAGTAGTACCCCAAGCAGGGGCAATCAGCCCCAGCATTTT. The chain recombines TRBV19 with TRBJ1-5, with a possible D match to TRBD1 (5 bases). Trimming removed 4 bases at V and 2 bases at J, with 12 bases between. This CDR3 is 15 amino acids long. CDR1 is LNHDA, CDR2 SQIVND, per germline (reference sequence).

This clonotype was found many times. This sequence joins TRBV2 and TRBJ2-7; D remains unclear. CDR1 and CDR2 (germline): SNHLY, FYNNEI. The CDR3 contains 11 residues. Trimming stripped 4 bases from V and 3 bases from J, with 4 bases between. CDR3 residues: CASSAGYEQYF. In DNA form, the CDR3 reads TGTGCCAGCAGTGCCGGCTACGAGCAGTACTTC.